The entry below describes one T cell receptor beta chain. This table comes from immunoSEQ multiplex PCR, and its TCRdb copy is limited to in-frame clones, with some not included. The data hold some 190,000 clones, with 82% observed a single time. The CDR3 contains 16 residues. CDR1 and CDR2 (germline): SGHKS, YYEKEE (reference sequence). J lost 1 base, V lost 4 bases, and 8 bases had no gene match. This sample was taken from a study of blood T cell repertoires in COVID-19. Background on the study: The study drew acute and convalescent COVID-19 samples from the United States, Italy and Spain.

V usage is TRBV5-5 and J usage is TRBJ2-1; 7 bases are a match to TRBD2. This clonotype originated in a woman older than 75 with active or convalescent COVID-19. What was sequenced was peripheral blood. CDR3 sequence reads: CASSPEGGRSYNEQFF. For the CDR3, the DNA is TGTGCCAGCAGCCCTGAGGGCGGGAGATCCTACAATGAGCAGTTCTTC.